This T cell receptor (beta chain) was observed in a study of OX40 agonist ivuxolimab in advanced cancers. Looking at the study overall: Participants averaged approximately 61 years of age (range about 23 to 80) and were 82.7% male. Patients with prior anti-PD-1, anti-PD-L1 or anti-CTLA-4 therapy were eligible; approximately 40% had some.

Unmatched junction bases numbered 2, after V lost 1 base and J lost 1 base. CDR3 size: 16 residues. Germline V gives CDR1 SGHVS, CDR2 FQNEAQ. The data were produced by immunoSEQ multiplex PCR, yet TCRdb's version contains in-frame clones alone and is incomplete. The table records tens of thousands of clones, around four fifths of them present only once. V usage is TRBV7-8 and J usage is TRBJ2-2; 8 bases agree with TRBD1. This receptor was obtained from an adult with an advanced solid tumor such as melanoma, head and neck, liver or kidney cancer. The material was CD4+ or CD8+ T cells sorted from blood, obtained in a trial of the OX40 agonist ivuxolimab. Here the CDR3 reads CASSLVGTGNTGELFF. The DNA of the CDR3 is TGTGCCAGCAGCTTAGTGGGGACAGGGAACACCGGGGAGCTGTTTTTT.